This T cell receptor beta chain came from a study of cytomegalovirus exposure and HLA in healthy donors. A word on this clone: Its specificity is not known.

General observations from the study: Per published reports, the classifier diagnosed cytomegalovirus status with high specificity and sensitivity. In vitro confirmation showed three CMV-associated chains to be CMV antigen specific.

The repertoire was sequenced with immunoSEQ multiplex PCR; TCRdb's copy has only in-frame clones and lacks some. This table has under 200,000 clones, 86% appearing once. The CDR3 has 12 residues. Germline V lookup: CDR1 SNHLY, CDR2 FYNNEI. V was shortened by 7 bases and J by 4 bases, with 8 bases between the two germline ends. The TCR was taken from a woman aged 18-29 years in good health and CMV-seronegative. Sample: PBMCs. V gene TRBV2 combines with J gene TRBJ1-5, with D hard to call. CDR3 sequence reads: CASNGRNQPQHF. The DNA of the CDR3 is TGTGCCAGCAACGGGAGGAATCAGCCCCAGCATTTT.